The clone carrying this T cell receptor beta chain was picked up a small number of times. These data belong to a study of human T cells and chemical hapten exposure. From the RACE reads, TCRdb called clonotypes with MiXCR, one entry per CDR3 protein. The sample has about 50,000 distinct CDR3 sequences, 9.5% to 10% seen once. CDR1 is LGHDT and CDR2 is YNNKEL in the germline V gene (reference sequence). V gave up 8 bases and J gave up 8 bases, with 4 bases separating them. The CDR3 length is 10 residues. Time point indicated: patch test 2, 6 weeks after DPC sensitization. Treatment defined: therapeutic diphenylcyclopropenone sensitization with weekly scalp DPC.

The TCR originated in a woman aged 45-60 years with alopecia areata. Some clones in this sample may be carry-over from other donors' samples. This chain connects TRBV3-1 to TRBJ1-6, with D unclear. This specimen was whole blood, taken in connection with sensitization to the hapten diphenylcyclopropenone (DPC). CDR3 region: CASGDSPLHF. CDR3 DNA: TGTGCCAGCGGCGATTCACCCCTCCACTTT.